This T cell receptor (beta chain) stems from a study of blood T cell repertoires in COVID-19. V dropped 3 bases and J dropped 2; count of bases not matched to a gene: 3. Germline CDR1 is DFQATT and CDR2 is SNEGSKA (reference sequence). CDR3 length: 14 amino acids. The method was immunoSEQ multiplex PCR; TCRdb's version includes in-frame clones alone and lacks a portion of them. The sample includes 260,000 or so clones, 88% seen only once; the top ten take 9% to 9.5%. Sequencing input: peripheral blood. This chain uses TRBV20-1 with TRBJ2-1; 8 nucleotides align to TRBD2. This clonotype originated in a man between 18 and 35 years old with active or convalescent COVID-19. The CDR3 nucleotides are TGCAGTGCTAGTGACGGGGGGGCCTACAATGAGCAGTTCTTC. Residues: CSASDGGAYNEQFF.